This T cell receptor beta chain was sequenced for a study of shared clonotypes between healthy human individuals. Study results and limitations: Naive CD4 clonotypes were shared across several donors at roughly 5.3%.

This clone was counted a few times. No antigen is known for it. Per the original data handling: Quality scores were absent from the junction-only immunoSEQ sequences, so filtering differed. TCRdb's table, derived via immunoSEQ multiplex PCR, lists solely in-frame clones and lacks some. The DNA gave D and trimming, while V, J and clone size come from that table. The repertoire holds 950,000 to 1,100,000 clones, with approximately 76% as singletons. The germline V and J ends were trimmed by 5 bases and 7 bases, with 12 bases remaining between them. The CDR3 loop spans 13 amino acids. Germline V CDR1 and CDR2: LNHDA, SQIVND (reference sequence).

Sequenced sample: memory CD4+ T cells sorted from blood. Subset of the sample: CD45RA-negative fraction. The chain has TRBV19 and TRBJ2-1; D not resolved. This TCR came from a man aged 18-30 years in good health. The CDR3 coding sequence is TGTGCCAGTAGTCCTAGAGCCGGGAATGAGCAGTTCTTC. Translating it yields CASSPRAGNEQFF.